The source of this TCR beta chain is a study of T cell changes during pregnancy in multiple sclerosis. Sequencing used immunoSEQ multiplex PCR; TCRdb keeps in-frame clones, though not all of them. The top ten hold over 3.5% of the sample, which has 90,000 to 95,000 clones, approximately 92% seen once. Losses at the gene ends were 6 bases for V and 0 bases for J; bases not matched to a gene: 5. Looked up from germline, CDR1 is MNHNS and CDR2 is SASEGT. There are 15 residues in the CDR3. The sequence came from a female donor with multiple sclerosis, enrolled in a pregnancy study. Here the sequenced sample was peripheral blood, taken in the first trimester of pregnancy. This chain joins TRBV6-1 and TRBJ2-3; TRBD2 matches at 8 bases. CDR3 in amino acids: CASRERGTSTDTQYF. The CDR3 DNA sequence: TGTGCCAGCAGGGAGCGGGGGACAAGCACAGATACGCAGTATTTT.